A single sample is the source of the 17 T cell receptor beta chains below, sequenced in a study of cytotoxic CD8 clonotypes in ibrutinib-treated CLL. TCRdb keeps only in-frame clones here, not all; method: immunoSEQ multiplex PCR. The repertoire has 130,000 to 150,000 clones, 75% to 95% of them found once; the top ten carry about 10%. The sample here was PBMCs, taken after 12 months of ibrutinib treatment. These TCRs come from a human donor with chronic lymphocytic leukemia.

This clone was picked up one time. The chain couples TRBV5-4 to TRBJ2-3; D gene uncertain. V gave up 1 base and J gave up 1 base, with 13 bases separating them. The germline gives CDR1 SGHNT, CDR2 YYREEE (reference sequence). The CDR3 length is 16 residues. CDR3 sequence (DNA): TGTGCCAGCAGCTTGTGGGATTCACCACGCACAGATACGCAGTATTTT. Encoded protein: CASSLWDSPRTDTQYF.

This sequence joins TRBV9 and TRBJ2-2, with a tentative D call TRBD2 (6 bases). Trimming cost V 0 bases and J 0 bases, with 15 bases left between them. The CDR3 has 18 residues. CDR1 SGDLS and CDR2 YYNGEE come from the germline V gene. CDR3 in amino acids: CASSVEVLAHANTGELFF. CDR3 bases: TGTGCCAGCAGCGTAGAAGTCCTAGCGCACGCGAACACCGGGGAGCTGTTTTTT.

For the CDR3, the DNA is TGTGCCAGCAGTTACTCTCATAGCGCAGGGGGAGTGGCCCAGTACTTC. Encoded protein: CASSYSHSAGGVAQYF. The chain has TRBV6-5 and TRBJ2-5; the match to TRBD1 covers 7 bases. Germline CDR1 is MNHEY and CDR2 is SVGAGI. CDR3 length: 16 residues. Germline trimming cut 0 bases from V and 9 bases from J; bases unmatched to any gene: 13.

The chain is built from TRBV20-1 and TRBJ2-5; no clear D gene. Germline V gene data show CDR1 as DFQATT and CDR2 as SNEGSKA (reference sequence). This CDR3 is 10 amino acids long. The V gene lost 5 bases and the J gene lost 2 bases, with 3 bases spanning the gap. The CDR3 bases are TGCAGTGCTCTTCAAGAGACCCAGTACTTC. Its translation: CSALQETQYF.

The chain recombines TRBV15 with TRBJ1-5, with D hard to call. The CDR3 extends over 15 amino acids. The germline V and J ends were trimmed by 0 bases and 7 bases, with 13 bases remaining between them. CDR1 LNHNV and CDR2 YYDKDF come from the germline V gene (reference sequence). In nucleotides, the CDR3 is TGTGCCACCAGCAGAGATCGGGGTGCCCAGCAGCCCCAGCATTTT. It yields the protein CATSRDRGAQQPQHF.

The chain carries TRBV14 and TRBJ1-4; D is unclear. The CDR3 loop spans 13 amino acids. V lost 0 bases and J 6 bases, leaving 5 bases between the germline ends. Germline CDR1 reads SGHDN; CDR2 reads FVKESK. CDR3 sequence (DNA): TGTGCCAGCAGCCAAGATTTTGATGAAAAACTGTTTTTT. Its protein product is CASSQDFDEKLFF.

CDR3 DNA sequence: TGCGCCAGCACCAAGATTGCTGGGAGGACAGATACGCAGTATTTT. Translating it yields CASTKIAGRTDTQYF. The genes are TRBV5-1 and TRBJ2-3, with D perhaps TRBD2 (6 bases). The CDR3 sequence is 15 residues long. CDR1 SGHRS and CDR2 YFSETQ come from the germline V gene. V shed 6 bases and J shed 3 bases, with 17 bases lying between them.

The J gene is TRBJ2-2, the V gene TRBV10-2; TRBD2 is a possible D gene (5 bases). Germline V CDR1 and CDR2: WSHSY, SAAADI. V was cut by 7 bases and J by 6 bases, with 18 bases left in between. CDR3 length: 15 amino acids. CDR3 nucleotides: TGCGCCAGCACCCTACAAGGAATCGGGGCCGGGGAGCTGTTTTTT. It is translated as CASTLQGIGAGELFF.

This chain uses TRBV27 with TRBJ2-5; 7 bases are shared with TRBD1. This CDR3 spans 15 amino acids. V shed 4 bases and J 5 bases; nucleotides not matched to a gene: 10. CDR1 is MNHEY, CDR2 SMNVEV, per germline (reference sequence). CDR3 residues: CASSWYRGMGETQYF. CDR3 coding DNA: TGTGCCAGCAGTTGGTACAGGGGAATGGGGGAGACCCAGTACTTC.

The chain carries TRBV4-1 and TRBJ1-5; the D gene is possibly TRBD1 (6 bases). The CDR3 length is 16 residues. CDR1 is MGHRA, CDR2 YSYEKL, per germline. V was clipped by 0 bases and J by 6 bases, with 15 bases between them. The CDR3 DNA follows: TGCGCCAGCAGCCAAGATCCAGGACTCAGGGGTCAGCCCCAGCATTTT. This sequence encodes CASSQDPGLRGQPQHF.

This chain links TRBV18 with TRBJ2-5, with 11 positions matching TRBD2. CDR1 and CDR2 (germline): KGHSH, LQKENI. The V gene end was trimmed by 6 bases and the J gene end by 5 bases; junction bases not matched to a gene: 8. The CDR3 has 15 amino acids. This chain's CDR3 is CASSPTSGSMETQYF. CDR3 nucleotides: TGTGCCAGCTCCCCTACTAGCGGGAGTATGGAGACCCAGTACTTC.

The chain has TRBV30 and TRBJ1-2, with a possible D match to TRBD1 (6 bases). This CDR3 has 14 amino acids. V was cut by 3 bases and J by 1 base, with 12 bases left in between. The germline gives CDR1 GTSNPN, CDR2 SVGIG (reference sequence). DNA for the CDR3: TGTGCCTGGAGGTGGGGGGCTCGTAACTATGGCTACACCTTC. Its protein product is CAWRWGARNYGYTF.

This rearrangement joins TRBV28 to TRBJ2-7; D not resolved. Trimming cost V 5 bases and J 0 bases, with 20 bases left between them. Germline V CDR1 and CDR2: MDHEN, SYDVKM. The CDR3 loop spans 17 amino acids. The DNA of the CDR3 is TGTGCCAGCAGTCTACCTAGGTGTCGCACGAGCTCCTACGAGCAGTACTTC. Translating it yields CASSLPRCRTSSYEQYF. The variable domain in full, with the rest retrieved from reference TRBV28 and TRBJ2-7, is DVKVTQSSRYLVKRTGEKVFLECVQDMDHENMFWYRQDPGLGLRLIYFSYDVKMKEKGDIPEGYSVSREKKERFSLILESASTNQTSMYLCASSLPRCRTSSYEQYFGPGTRLTVT.

The chain couples TRBV19 to TRBJ1-1; a weak D match, TRBD1 (5 bases). The germline CDR1 and CDR2 sequences are LNHDA and SQIVND (reference sequence). Deletions cut 10 bases from V and 4 bases from J, with 16 bases between. This CDR3 comprises 13 residues. CDR3 amino acids: CATLGIRGTEAFF. CDR3 sequence (DNA): TGTGCCACCTTAGGGATAAGGGGCACTGAAGCTTTCTTT. The whole variable domain, filled in from reference TRBV19 and TRBJ1-1, reads DGGITQSPKYLFRKEGQNVTLSCEQNLNHDAMYWYRQDPGQGLRLIYYSQIVNDFQKGDIAEGYSVSREKKESFPLTVTSAQKNPTAFYLCATLGIRGTEAFFGQGTRLTVV.

This clone appeared a few times. The gene calls are TRBV28 and TRBJ2-4, with a weak D call TRBD1 (5 bases). Germline values: CDR1 MDHEN, CDR2 SYDVKM. The CDR3 extends over 15 amino acids. V lost 3 bases, J lost 0 bases, and 9 bases lay in between. In DNA, the CDR3 is TGTGCCAGCAGTTTTCGACAGCTAGCCAAAAACATTCAGTACTTC. The encoded protein is CASSFRQLAKNIQYF.

The chain couples TRBV18 to TRBJ1-5, with D possibly TRBD1 on 5 matching bases. Germline assignment: CDR1 KGHSH and CDR2 LQKENI. V lost 4 bases and J lost 3, with 16 bases in between. This CDR3 region has 16 residues. The CDR3 sequence: CASSREDSRNNQPQHF. CDR3 nucleotides: TGTGCCAGCTCACGGGAAGACAGCCGTAACAATCAGCCCCAGCATTTT.

The chain uses TRBV19 and TRBJ1-2; D gene ambiguous. The CDR3 consists of 12 residues. CDR1 is LNHDA, CDR2 SQIVND, per germline (reference sequence). Trimming shortened V by 6 bases and J by 3 bases, and 8 bases separated the two germline ends. In nucleotides, the CDR3 is TGTGCCAGTAGCCTTTTAGACTATGGCTACACCTTC. Translated: CASSLLDYGYTF. Drawing the rest from reference TRBV19 and TRBJ1-2, the complete variable domain is DGGITQSPKYLFRKEGQNVTLSCEQNLNHDAMYWYRQDPGQGLRLIYYSQIVNDFQKGDIAEGYSVSREKKESFPLTVTSAQKNPTAFYLCASSLLDYGYTFGSGTRLTVV.